The entry below describes one T cell receptor (beta chain). The data derive from a study of T cells in tumors after PD-1 blockade. Study as a whole: Prior checkpoint blockade, systemic immunosuppressant use, or anti-cancer therapy within 4 weeks excluded patients. Either cemiplimab 350 mg every 2 weeks or pembrolizumab 200 mg every 3 weeks was given. Daily vismodegib 150 mg continued in a subset of anti-PD-1-treated patients. Peripheral blood samples averaged 36,536 unique clonotypes and some 120,000 templates.

The germline gives CDR1 LGHDT, CDR2 YNNKEL (reference sequence). V was pared by 0 bases and J by 4 bases, with 9 bases between. CDR3 size: 15 residues. Libraries were prepared by immunoSEQ multiplex PCR; TCRdb keeps only in-frame clonotypes and omits some of them. The sample lists 54,000 or so clones; around three quarters were seen once. The chain uses TRBV3-1 (or the pseudogene TRBV3-2) and TRBJ2-2; D remains ambiguous. The sequenced sample was PBMCs, obtained before anti-PD-1 treatment. The sequence was obtained from a human donor with basal cell carcinoma. The CDR3 nucleotides read TGTGCCAGCAGCCAAGATCTGCTCGTCACCGGGGAGCTGTTTTTT. Its protein is CASSQDLLVTGELFF.